The source of this T cell receptor beta chain is a study of Graves' ophthalmopathy and Graves' hyperthyroidism. This clonotype was observed at least ten times. Its antigen is as yet unknown. Points from the study as a whole: A 13-signature model separated ophthalmopathy from stable hyperthyroidism, reaching around 89% sensitivity and less than 82% specificity cross-validated.

Amplification from RNA transcripts yielded the TCR beta CDR3 regions. RT-PCR was first run with HTBI primers, then multiplex PCR in a second round. Each CDR3 protein is one row after TCRdb ran MiXCR on the multiplex PCR reads. Of 680,000 or so distinct CDR3 sequences listed, approximately 22% are singletons. V was trimmed by 2 bases and J by 8 bases, leaving 10 bases between them. Germline assignment: CDR1 GTSNPN and CDR2 SVGIG (reference sequence). The CDR3 has 12 residues. This sequence was found in a woman between 18 and 29 years old with stable Graves' hyperthyroidism. Some clones in this sample may be carry-over from other donors' samples. Source material: peripheral blood. The gene calls are TRBV30 and TRBJ1-3; unclear D gene. CDR3 loop: CAWSRMVDTIYF. For the CDR3, the DNA is TGTGCCTGGAGTCGAATGGTGGACACCATATATTTT.